Following are 7 T cell receptor beta chains from one sample sequenced in a study of blood T cells in healthy people across ages. Primed by a sample-barcoded 5' primer and a J-beta primer mix, a second PCR proceeded for about 7 to 12 cycles. TCRdb independently ran MiXCR on the 5' RACE reads; one entry per CDR3 protein. The top ten hold around 23% of the sample, which has over 1,500,000 distinct CDR3 sequences, about two fifths seen once. Material for sequencing was blood. Source of these receptors: a human donor in good health.

V is TRBV7-3 and J is TRBJ2-1; D may match TRBD1 or TRBD2 (5 bases each). V lost 2 bases, J lost 5 bases, and 13 bases lay in between. The CDR3 has 15 residues. Germline loops: CDR1 SGHTA, CDR2 FQGTGA. The CDR3 is CASSLDRGGHNEQFF. The DNA of the CDR3 is TGTGCCAGCAGCTTAGACCGGGGCGGCCACAATGAGCAGTTCTTC.

Only a few counts were recorded for this clonotype. CDR3 DNA sequence: TGTGCCAGCAGTTATCTCTGGACTAGTGAGGCAAATACGCAGTATTTT. Translated, it gives CASSYLWTSEANTQYF. The rearrangement joins TRBV27 to TRBJ2-3; 7 nucleotides match TRBD2. Trimming removed 4 bases from V and 7 bases from J; junction bases left unmatched: 14. CDR3 size: 16 residues. From germline, CDR1 is MNHEY and CDR2 SMNVEV (reference sequence).

The DNA of the CDR3 is TGTGCCAGCAGTCCAAGCCAGGGACTCAAGCGGGATACGCAGTATTTT. This translates into CASSPSQGLKRDTQYF. The chain has TRBV12-3 or TRBV12-4 and TRBJ2-3, with D perhaps TRBD2 (6 bases). V shed 5 bases and J shed 6 bases, with 21 bases lying between them. This CDR3 comprises 16 residues.

The V gene is TRBV5-1, the J gene TRBJ1-1; TRBD1 matches 7 bases. Trimming at V came to 4 bases and at J to 5 bases, leaving 11 bases not matched to a gene. CDR3 length: 15 residues. CDR1 and CDR2 from the germline V gene are SGHRS and YFSETQ. CDR3 protein: CASSQGGADITEAFF. The CDR3 DNA reads as TGCGCCAGCAGCCAGGGGGGCGCCGATATAACTGAAGCTTTCTTT.

V usage is TRBV6-2 or TRBV6-3 and J usage is TRBJ2-1, with D possibly TRBD2 on 5 matching bases. Germline CDR1 and CDR2: MNHEY and SVGEGT. V gave up 2 bases and J gave up 6 bases, with 17 bases separating them. The CDR3 runs to 16 residues. The CDR3 loop reads CASSYLRAAGGNEQFF. The CDR3 DNA follows: TGTGCCAGCAGTTACCTGAGGGCAGCAGGAGGCAATGAGCAGTTCTTC.

The chain employs TRBV20-1 and TRBJ2-5, with D possibly being TRBD2 (5 bases). Germline V gives CDR1 DFQATT, CDR2 SNEGSKA (reference sequence). This CDR3 is built from 12 residues. Trimming cost V 4 bases and J 3 bases, with 9 bases left between them. CDR3 in amino acids: CSAKDLKETQYF. The CDR3 coding sequence is TGCAGTGCTAAGGACTTAAAAGAGACCCAGTACTTC.

This clonotype was counted between two and nine times. One end of the junction does not line up with germline, which may come from a read error. V usage is TRBV4-2 and J usage is TRBJ2-4; 8 nucleotides align to TRBD2. The CDR3 spans 17 residues. Germline CDR1 reads LGHNA; CDR2 reads YNFKEQ. The DNA of the CDR3 is TGTGCCAGCAGCCTTGGACTAGCCCCTTTCCCCAAAAACATGCAGTACTTC. It specifies CASSLGLAPFPKNMQYF.